The T cell receptor delta chain described here comes from a study of Vγ9Vδ2 T cells in congenital toxoplasmosis (dated by TCRdb to about 2021). Concerning the study at large: IgG, IgM and IgA serology, Western blot and an in-house interferon-gamma release assay were used to diagnose congenital toxoplasmosis. TCR sequencing covered roughly 5 infected and some 10 uninfected infants at 2 months, plus 3 infected and 4 uninfected infants at 1 year. In this study, researchers looked at the gamma and delta chain CDR3 repertoires of sorted blood gammadelta T cells, comparing infants congenitally infected with T. gondii against uninfected infants. Infant repertoires were sequenced at 2 months after birth and at 1 year of age. Study-wide conclusions, independent of this receptor: Two months was the earliest age with enough suitable sample material for TCR repertoire analysis, so newborn repertoires were not sequenced. High prevalence of a public TRGV9 clonotype was observed in both infected and uninfected infants. The repertoire differences between infected and uninfected infants were less clear at 1 year of age than at 2 months. Among roughly 2-month-old infants, germline-encoded fetal-type TRDV2 CDR3 sequences seemed to show up more often in infected than in uninfected infants, which suggests an in utero expansion footprint. At 2 months, infected infants appeared to have fewer N additions in TRGV9 and TRDV2 CDR3s than uninfected infants, particularly in TRDV2-TRDJ1 sequences.

A remark on this clone: This clone's antigen is unknown. The likely explanation is a read error, given a far larger clone one base away.

The same treatment, consisting of spiramycin and/or pyrimethamine plus sulfadiazine plus folinic acid, was given to the mothers of both infected and uninfected infants. Every infant, whether infected or uninfected, was delivered at term after more than 37 weeks of gestation. Around 0.91 mL of blood was used to isolate PBMCs by Lymphoprep gradient centrifugation, after which the PBMCs were cryopreserved in liquid nitrogen and shipped to Belgium. After thawing, PBMCs were labeled with Zombie NIR viability dye and stained with CD3, TCR gammadelta, Vgamma9 and Vdelta2 antibodies. A FACSAria III was used to sort CD3+ TCRgammadelta+ T cells, reaching a mean purity of about 98%. For each sample, RNA was extracted from roughly 9,600 sorted gammadelta T cells with the RNeasy Micro Kit. Each infant was born to a mother who had been enrolled with a primary T. gondii infection during pregnancy. Peripheral blood was collected from the infants at an outpatient microbiology and virology center in Pavia, Italy.

Reading the germline V gene gives CDR1 TSWWSYY and CDR2 QGS. The CDR3 runs 19 amino acids, cysteine and phenylalanine included. The CDR3 DNA has 57 bases and is translated from base 1. cDNA was made by template-switch reverse transcription with TRGC- and TRDC-specific primers in one tube, using SuperScript II. The TRGC primer was designed for binding to both the TRGC1 and TRGC2 constant genes. The KAPA Real-Time Library Amplification Kit was used to amplify TRG and TRD, and AMPure XP beads were used for purification between steps. Index PCR with the Nextera XT Index Kit was used to add Illumina sequencing adapters. Sequencing of TRG and TRD amplicons was performed on an Illumina MiSeq with the V2 300 kit, and 150 bp paired-end reads were generated. The original pipeline was this. Before further analysis, read quality was checked using FastQC version 0.11.8. Reads were mapped to GenBank TRG or TRD reference genes, and MiXCR version 3.0.3 was used to assemble CDR3 sequences. Default MiXCR settings were kept, except that 3 rather than 5 consecutive nucleotides were used to assemble TRDD gene segments. N additions, CDR3 length, J segment length and clonotype sharing between samples were all calculated using VDJtools version 1.2.1. CDR3 sequences that were out of frame or contained stop codons were left out of the analysis. The overlap of infant repertoires with previously published Vgamma9Vdelta2 repertoires from fetal, cord blood and adult blood was compared. TCRdb called clones afresh from the public reads with CATT; identical DNA rows were later merged. The V and J calls were determined by TCRdb, not by the authors. This sample has hundreds of delta-chain clones in its table, and 25% of those were observed once. Together, the top ten hold about 27% of the sample.

Material for sequencing was gamma-delta T cells from blood. The clonotype originates from a child under 10 years old born to a mother with Toxoplasma gondii infection during pregnancy, either congenitally infected or uninfected (not recorded which). The receptor chain draws on TRDV1 and TRDJ1, with the D gene tentatively TRDD2 or TRDD3, based on 7 matching bases in each. Here the J gene was assigned by germline matching of the DNA, as TCRdb has none. The CDR3 in this case is CALGASSYVDLGDTDKLIF. The DNA reads as follows: TGTGCCCTTGGGGCGAGTTCCTACGTCGATCTGGGGGACACCGATAAACTCATCTTT.